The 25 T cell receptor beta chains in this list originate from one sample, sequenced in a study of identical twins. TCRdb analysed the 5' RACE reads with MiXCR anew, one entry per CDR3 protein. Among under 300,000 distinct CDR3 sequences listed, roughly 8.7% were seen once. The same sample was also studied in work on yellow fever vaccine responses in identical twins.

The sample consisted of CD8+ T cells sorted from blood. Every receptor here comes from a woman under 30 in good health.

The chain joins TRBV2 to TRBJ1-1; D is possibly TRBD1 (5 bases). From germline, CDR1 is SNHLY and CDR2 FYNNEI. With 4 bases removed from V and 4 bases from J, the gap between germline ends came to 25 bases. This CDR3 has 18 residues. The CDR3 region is CASSAQEGQRERGTEAFF. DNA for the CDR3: TGTGCCAGCAGTGCCCAGGAGGGGCAGAGGGAGAGGGGCACTGAAGCTTTCTTT.

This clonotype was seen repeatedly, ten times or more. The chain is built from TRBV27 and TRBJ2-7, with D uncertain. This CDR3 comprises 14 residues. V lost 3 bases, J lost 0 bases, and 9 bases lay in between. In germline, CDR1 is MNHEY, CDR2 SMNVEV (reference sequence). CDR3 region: CASSFGQNSYEQYF. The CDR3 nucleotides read TGTGCCAGCAGTTTTGGGCAGAACTCCTACGAGCAGTACTTC.

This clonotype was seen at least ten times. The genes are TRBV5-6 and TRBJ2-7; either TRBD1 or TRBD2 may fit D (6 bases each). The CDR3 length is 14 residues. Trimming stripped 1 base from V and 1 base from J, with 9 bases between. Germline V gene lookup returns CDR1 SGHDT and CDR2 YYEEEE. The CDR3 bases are TGTGCCAGCAGCTTGAGGGGGGCTTCCTACGAGCAGTACTTC. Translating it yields CASSLRGASYEQYF. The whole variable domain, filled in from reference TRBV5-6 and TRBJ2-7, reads DAGVTQSPTHLIKTRGQQVTLRCSPKSGHDTVSWYQQALGQGPQFIFQYYEEEERQRGNFPDRFSGHQFPNYSSELNVNALLLGDSALYLCASSLRGASYEQYFGPGTRLTVT.

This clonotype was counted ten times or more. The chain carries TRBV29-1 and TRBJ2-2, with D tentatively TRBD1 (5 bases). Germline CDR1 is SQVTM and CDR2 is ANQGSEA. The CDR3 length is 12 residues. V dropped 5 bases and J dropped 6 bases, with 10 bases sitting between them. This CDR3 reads CSVPQGAGELFF. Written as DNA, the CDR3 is TGCAGCGTTCCCCAGGGCGCCGGGGAGCTGTTTTTT.

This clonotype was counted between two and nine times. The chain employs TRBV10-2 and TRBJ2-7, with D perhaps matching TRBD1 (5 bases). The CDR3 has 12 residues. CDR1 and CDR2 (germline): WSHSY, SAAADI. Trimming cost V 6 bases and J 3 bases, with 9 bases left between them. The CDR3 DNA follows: TGCGCCAGCAGAGATGACAGCTACGAGCAGTACTTC. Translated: CASRDDSYEQYF.

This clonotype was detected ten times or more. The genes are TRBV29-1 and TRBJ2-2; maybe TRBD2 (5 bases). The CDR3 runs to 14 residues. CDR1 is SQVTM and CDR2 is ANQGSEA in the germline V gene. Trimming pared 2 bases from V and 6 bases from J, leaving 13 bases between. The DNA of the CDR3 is TGCAGCGTTGAACGAAAAGGACTCCCCGGGGAGCTGTTTTTT. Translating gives CSVERKGLPGELFF.

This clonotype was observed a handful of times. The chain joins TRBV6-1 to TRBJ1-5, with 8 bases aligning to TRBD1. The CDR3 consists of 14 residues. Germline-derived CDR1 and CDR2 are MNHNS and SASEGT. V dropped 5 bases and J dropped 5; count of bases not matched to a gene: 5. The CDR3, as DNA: TGTGCCAGCAGTACAGGGGGGTATTATCAGCCCCAGCATTTT. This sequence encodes CASSTGGYYQPQHF.

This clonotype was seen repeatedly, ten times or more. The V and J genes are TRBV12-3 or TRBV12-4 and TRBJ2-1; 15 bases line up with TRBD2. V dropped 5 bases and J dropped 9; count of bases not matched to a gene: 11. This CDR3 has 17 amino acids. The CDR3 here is CASSAPGTSGRQVEQFF. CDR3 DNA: TGTGCCAGCAGTGCTCCCGGGACTAGCGGGAGGCAGGTTGAGCAGTTCTTC.

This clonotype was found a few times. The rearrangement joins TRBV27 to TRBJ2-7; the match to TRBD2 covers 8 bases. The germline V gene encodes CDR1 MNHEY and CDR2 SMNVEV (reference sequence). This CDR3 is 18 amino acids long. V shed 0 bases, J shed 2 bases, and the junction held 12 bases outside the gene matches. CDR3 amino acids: CASSLSPRGSGATYEQYF. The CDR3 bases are TGTGCCAGCAGTTTATCGCCCCGGGGTAGCGGGGCCACCTACGAGCAGTACTTC.

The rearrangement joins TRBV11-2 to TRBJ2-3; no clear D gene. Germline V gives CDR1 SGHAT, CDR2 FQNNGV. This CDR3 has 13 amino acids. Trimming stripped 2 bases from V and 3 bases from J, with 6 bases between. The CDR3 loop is CASSLTPTDTQYF. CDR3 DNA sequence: TGTGCCAGCAGCTTAACGCCGACAGATACGCAGTATTTT.

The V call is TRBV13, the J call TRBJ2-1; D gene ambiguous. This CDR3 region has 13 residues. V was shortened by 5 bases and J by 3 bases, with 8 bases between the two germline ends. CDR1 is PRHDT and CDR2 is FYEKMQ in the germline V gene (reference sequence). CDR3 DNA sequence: TGTGCCAGCAGCCCCCGGGTCTACAATGAGCAGTTCTTC. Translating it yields CASSPRVYNEQFF.

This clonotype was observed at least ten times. CDR3 residues: CASSFHDRADYEQYF. The CDR3 DNA follows: TGCGCCAGCAGCTTCCACGACAGGGCGGACTACGAGCAGTACTTC. The chain couples TRBV5-1 to TRBJ2-7, with 7 bases lining up with TRBD1. The CDR3 sequence is 15 residues long. The V gene end was trimmed by 2 bases and the J gene end by 3 bases; junction bases not matched to a gene: 8. CDR1 and CDR2 (germline): SGHRS, YFSETQ.

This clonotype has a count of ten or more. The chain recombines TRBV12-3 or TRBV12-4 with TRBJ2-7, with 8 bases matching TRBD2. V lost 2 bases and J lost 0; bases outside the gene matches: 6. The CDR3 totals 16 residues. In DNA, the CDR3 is TGTGCCAGCAGTTTATGGGAAGCGGGGGCCTCCTACGAGCAGTACTTC. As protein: CASSLWEAGASYEQYF.

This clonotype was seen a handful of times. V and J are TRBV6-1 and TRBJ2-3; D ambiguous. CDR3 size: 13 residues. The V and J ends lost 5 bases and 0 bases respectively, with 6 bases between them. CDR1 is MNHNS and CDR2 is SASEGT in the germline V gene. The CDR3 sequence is CASSQQSTDTQYF. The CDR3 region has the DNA TGTGCCAGCAGTCAACAGAGCACAGATACGCAGTATTTT.

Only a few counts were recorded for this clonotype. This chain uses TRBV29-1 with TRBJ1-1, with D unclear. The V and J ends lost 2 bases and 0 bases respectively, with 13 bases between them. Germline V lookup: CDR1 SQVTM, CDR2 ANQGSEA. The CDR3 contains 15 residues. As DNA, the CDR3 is TGCAGCGTTGAACCGGCCTCCCTCTTGAACACTGAAGCTTTCTTT. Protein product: CSVEPASLLNTEAFF.

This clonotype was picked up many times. CDR3 in amino acids: CATSGGPKNIQYF. Here the CDR3 DNA reads TGTGCCACCAGTGGGGGACCCAAAAACATTCAGTACTTC. The V call is TRBV24-1, the J call TRBJ2-4, with D possibly being TRBD1 or TRBD2 (5 bases each). This CDR3 has 13 amino acids. Trimming removed 5 bases at V and 2 bases at J, with 6 bases between. Per germline, CDR1 KGHDR and CDR2 SFDVKD.

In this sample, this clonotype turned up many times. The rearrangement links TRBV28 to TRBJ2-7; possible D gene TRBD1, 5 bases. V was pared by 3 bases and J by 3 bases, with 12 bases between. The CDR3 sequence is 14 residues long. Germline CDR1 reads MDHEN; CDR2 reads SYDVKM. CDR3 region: CASSFRGLGYEQYF. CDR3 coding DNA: TGTGCCAGCAGTTTTAGGGGTTTGGGCTACGAGCAGTACTTC.

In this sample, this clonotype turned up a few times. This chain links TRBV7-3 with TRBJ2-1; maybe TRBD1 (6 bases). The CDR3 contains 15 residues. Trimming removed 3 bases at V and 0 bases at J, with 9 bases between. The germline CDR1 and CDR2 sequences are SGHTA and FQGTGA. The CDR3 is CASSLYRDSYNEQFF. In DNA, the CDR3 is TGTGCCAGCAGCTTGTACAGGGACTCCTACAATGAGCAGTTCTTC.

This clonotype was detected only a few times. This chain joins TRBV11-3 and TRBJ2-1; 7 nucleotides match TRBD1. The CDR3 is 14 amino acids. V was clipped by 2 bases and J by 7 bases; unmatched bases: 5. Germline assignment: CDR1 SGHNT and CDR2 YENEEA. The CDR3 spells CASSLPGQKNEQFF. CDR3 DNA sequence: TGTGCCAGCAGCTTACCGGGACAGAAAAATGAGCAGTTCTTC.

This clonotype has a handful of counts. CDR3 nucleotides: TGTGCCAGCAAGTCGTTCCGGCGGGAGATTGGAGAGACCCAGTACTTC. The encoded protein is CASKSFRREIGETQYF. The chain combines TRBV2 with TRBJ2-5, with 7 bases that match TRBD2. V shed 7 bases and J 4 bases; nucleotides not matched to a gene: 15. This CDR3 has 16 residues. Per germline, CDR1 SNHLY and CDR2 FYNNEI.

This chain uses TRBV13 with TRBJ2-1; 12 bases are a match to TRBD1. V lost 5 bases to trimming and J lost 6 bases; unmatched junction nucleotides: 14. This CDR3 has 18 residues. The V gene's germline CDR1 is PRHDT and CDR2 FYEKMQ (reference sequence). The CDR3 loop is CASSEARGTGGRGNEQFF. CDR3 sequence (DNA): TGTGCCAGCAGCGAGGCGCGCGGGACAGGGGGCAGGGGCAATGAGCAGTTCTTC.

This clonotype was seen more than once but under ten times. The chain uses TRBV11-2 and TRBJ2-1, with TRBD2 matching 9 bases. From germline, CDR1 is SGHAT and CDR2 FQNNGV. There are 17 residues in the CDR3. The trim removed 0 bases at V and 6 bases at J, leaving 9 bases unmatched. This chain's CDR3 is CASSLDGIAGVGNEQFF. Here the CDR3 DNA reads TGTGCCAGCAGCTTAGACGGAATAGCGGGAGTGGGCAATGAGCAGTTCTTC.

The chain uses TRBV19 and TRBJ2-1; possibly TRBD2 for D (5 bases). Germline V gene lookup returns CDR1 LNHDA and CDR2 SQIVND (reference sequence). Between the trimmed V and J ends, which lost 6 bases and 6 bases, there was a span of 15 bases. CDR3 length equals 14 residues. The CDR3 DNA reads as TGTGCCAGTAGACCCTTCGGACTGTCCAATGAGCAGTTCTTC. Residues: CASRPFGLSNEQFF.

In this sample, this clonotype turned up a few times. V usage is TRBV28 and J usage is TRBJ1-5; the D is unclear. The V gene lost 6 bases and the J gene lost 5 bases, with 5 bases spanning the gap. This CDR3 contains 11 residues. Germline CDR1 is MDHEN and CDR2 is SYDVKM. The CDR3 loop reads CASSEDQPQHF. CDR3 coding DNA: TGTGCCAGCAGCGAAGATCAGCCCCAGCATTTT. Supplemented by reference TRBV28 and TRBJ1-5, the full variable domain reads DVKVTQSSRYLVKRTGEKVFLECVQDMDHENMFWYRQDPGLGLRLIYFSYDVKMKEKGDIPEGYSVSREKKERFSLILESASTNQTSMYLCASSEDQPQHFGDGTRLSIL.

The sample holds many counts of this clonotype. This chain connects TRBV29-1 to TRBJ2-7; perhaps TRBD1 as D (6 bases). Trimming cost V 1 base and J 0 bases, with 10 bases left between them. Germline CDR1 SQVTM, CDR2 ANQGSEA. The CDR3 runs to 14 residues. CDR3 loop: CSVEVQGFSYEQYF. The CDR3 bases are TGCAGCGTTGAAGTACAGGGCTTCTCCTACGAGCAGTACTTC.